Below are 12 T cell receptor beta chains sequenced from a single sample in a study of blood T cells in healthy people across ages. Through a sample-barcoded 5' primer and a J-beta primer mix, a second PCR was run for roughly 7 to 11 cycles. MiXCR, run by TCRdb on the 5' RACE reads, gives a single entry per CDR3 protein. The sample gives 800,000 to 950,000 distinct CDR3 sequences, about 29% of which show up once; 10% is in the top ten. These same data were also listed under a study on T cells of mothers and their children.

The sample comprised blood. The source of these receptors is a middle-aged woman in good health.

V gene TRBV11-2 combines with J gene TRBJ2-1, with 8 nucleotides matching TRBD2. Per germline, CDR1 SGHAT and CDR2 FQNNGV. V was clipped by 3 bases and J by 8 bases; unmatched bases: 3. The length of the CDR3 is 13 residues. CDR3 nucleotide sequence: TGTGCCAGCAGCTTGACTAGCGCGGATGAGCAGTTCTTC. Amino acids: CASSLTSADEQFF.

As to this clonotype: Germline and junction disagree at one end, which may indicate a read error. This sequence joins TRBV5-1 and TRBJ1-2; TRBD1 agrees at 9 bases. Germline assignment: CDR1 SGHRS and CDR2 YFSETQ. This CDR3 contains 13 residues. The CDR3 sequence: CVSNPDRGGGYTF. In nucleotides, the CDR3 is TGCGTCAGCAACCCGGACAGGGGTGGTGGCTACACCTTC.

This clonotype was observed a handful of times. The rearrangement joins TRBV4-1 to TRBJ1-2, with D perhaps matching TRBD1 (6 bases). The CDR3 has 17 residues. V was cut by 3 bases and J by 8 bases, with 25 bases left in between. The germline V gene encodes CDR1 MGHRA and CDR2 YSYEKL. The CDR3 DNA follows: TGCGCCAGCAGCCACGTAATAAAAGGCGGCAGGGGAGAAGGCTACACCTTC. Its translation is CASSHVIKGGRGEGYTF.

V usage is TRBV27 and J usage is TRBJ2-3, with 7 nucleotides matching TRBD2. Trimming removed 5 bases from V and 2 bases from J; junction bases left unmatched: 4. Germline V gene data show CDR1 as MNHEY and CDR2 as SMNVEV (reference sequence). This CDR3 is 14 amino acids long. The DNA of the CDR3 is TGTGCCAGCAGTCCCTGGGACTACACAGATACGCAGTATTTT. This encodes CASSPWDYTDTQYF.

This clonotype was seen ten or more times. The V call is TRBV20-1, the J call TRBJ2-3; unclear D gene. This CDR3 is built from 11 residues. Trimming pared 3 bases from V and 1 base from J, leaving 2 bases between. Germline CDR1 DFQATT, CDR2 SNEGSKA (reference sequence). Here the CDR3 DNA reads TGCAGTGCTAGGGGCACAGATACGCAGTATTTT. Protein product: CSARGTDTQYF.

The chain joins TRBV4-1 to TRBJ1-5, with D hard to call. Trimming stripped 0 bases from V and 11 bases from J, with 11 bases between. Germline CDR1 is MGHRA and CDR2 is YSYEKL. The length of the CDR3 is 13 residues. The CDR3 loop reads CASSQEIGVAQHF. CDR3 in DNA: TGCGCCAGCAGCCAAGAGATTGGGGTAGCCCAGCATTTT.

V is TRBV7-9 and J is TRBJ2-2; TRBD1 is a possible D gene (6 bases). Germline values: CDR1 SEHNR, CDR2 FQNEAQ (reference sequence). The CDR3 contains 14 residues. With 4 bases removed from V and 6 bases from J, the gap between germline ends came to 12 bases. The CDR3 bases are TGTGCCAGCAGCTGGACAGAGAGTGCCGGGGAGCTGTTTTTT. This sequence encodes CASSWTESAGELFF.

In this sample, this clonotype turned up many times. The CDR3 DNA reads TGCAGTGCTAGAGATGGCTCAACCCGGGGGGAGACCCAGTACTTC. This gives the protein CSARDGSTRGETQYF. J is TRBJ2-5 and V is TRBV20-1, with D possibly TRBD2 on 6 matching bases. The germline V gene encodes CDR1 DFQATT and CDR2 SNEGSKA (reference sequence). Trimming took 0 bases from V and 5 from J, leaving 16 bases between them. This CDR3 spans 15 amino acids.

This chain links TRBV28 with TRBJ1-5, with a tentative D call TRBD1 (5 bases). V was pared by 4 bases and J by 4 bases, with 11 bases between. CDR3 size: 14 residues. Germline V gene lookup returns CDR1 MDHEN and CDR2 SYDVKM. As DNA, the CDR3 is TGTGCCAGCAGTTACCCTGAGGGGAATCAGCCCCAGCATTTT. Translated: CASSYPEGNQPQHF.

This clonotype was counted only a few times. This may arise from a read error, as a much more abundant clone is one base away. The chain is built from TRBV4-1 and TRBJ2-5, with 9 bases matching TRBD1. Germline CDR1 MGHRA, CDR2 YSYEKL. The CDR3 spans 14 residues. The CDR3 nucleotides are TGCGCCGGCAGCTGGGGGACAGGGACGGAGGAGCAGTACTTC. This gives the protein CAGSWGTGTEEQYF.

The rearrangement joins TRBV27 to TRBJ1-5, with D possibly being TRBD1 (5 bases). The CDR3 has 16 residues. Germline V gene lookup returns CDR1 MNHEY and CDR2 SMNVEV (reference sequence). Trimming took off 2 bases at V and 7 bases at J, with 18 bases between the two ends. CDR3 region: CASSLASGGRRQPQHF. The CDR3 DNA follows: TGTGCCAGCAGTTTAGCTTCCGGGGGTAGGAGACAGCCCCAGCATTTT.

The chain joins TRBV5-1 to TRBJ2-3, with TRBD1 identical over 8 bases. Per germline, CDR1 SGHRS and CDR2 YFSETQ. The V segment lost 5 bases and the J segment 0 bases; nucleotides outside the gene matches: 5. The CDR3 consists of 15 residues. CDR3 sequence reads: CASRPTGGSTDTQYF. The DNA of the CDR3 is TGCGCCAGCAGACCTACAGGGGGGAGCACAGATACGCAGTATTTT.